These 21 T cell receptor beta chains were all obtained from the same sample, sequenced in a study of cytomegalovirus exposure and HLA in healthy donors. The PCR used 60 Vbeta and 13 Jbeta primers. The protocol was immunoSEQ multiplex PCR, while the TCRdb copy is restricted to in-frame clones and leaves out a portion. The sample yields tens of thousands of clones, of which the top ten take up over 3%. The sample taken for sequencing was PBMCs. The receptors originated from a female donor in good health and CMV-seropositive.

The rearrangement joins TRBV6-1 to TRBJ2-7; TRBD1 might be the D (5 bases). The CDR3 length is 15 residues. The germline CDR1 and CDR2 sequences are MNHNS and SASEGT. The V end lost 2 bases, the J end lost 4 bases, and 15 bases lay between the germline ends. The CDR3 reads CASSESAGSWYEQYF. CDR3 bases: TGTGCCAGCAGTGAATCTGCAGGGTCATGGTACGAGCAGTACTTC.

This CDR3 is CASSLGLRFRTQYF. The CDR3 DNA reads TGCGCCAGCAGCTTGGGGCTCAGGTTTCGGACCCAGTACTTC. The rearrangement links TRBV5-1 to TRBJ2-5; D is uncertain. There are 14 residues in the CDR3. Germline V gene sequence: CDR1 SGHRS, CDR2 YFSETQ. V shed 0 bases and J shed 7 bases, with 13 bases lying between them.

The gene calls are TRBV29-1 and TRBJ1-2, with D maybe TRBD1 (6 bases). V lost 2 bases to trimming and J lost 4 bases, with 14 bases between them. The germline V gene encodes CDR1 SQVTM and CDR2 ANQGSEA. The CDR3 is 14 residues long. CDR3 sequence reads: CSVEKEQGIYGYTF. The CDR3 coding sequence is TGCAGCGTTGAAAAGGAACAGGGAATCTATGGCTACACCTTC. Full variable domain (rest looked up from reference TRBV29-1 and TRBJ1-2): SAVISQKPSRDICQRGTSLTIQCQVDSQVTMMFWYRQQPGQSLTLIATANQGSEATYESGFVIDKFPISRPNLTFSTLTVSNMSPEDSSIYLCSVEKEQGIYGYTFGSGTRLTVV.

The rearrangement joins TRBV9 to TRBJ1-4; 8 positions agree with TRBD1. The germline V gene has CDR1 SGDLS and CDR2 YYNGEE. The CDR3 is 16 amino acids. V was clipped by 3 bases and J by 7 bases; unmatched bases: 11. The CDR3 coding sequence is TGTGCCAGCAGCGCAATAGTTGGACAGGGTGGTGAAAAACTGTTTTTT. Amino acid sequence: CASSAIVGQGGEKLFF.

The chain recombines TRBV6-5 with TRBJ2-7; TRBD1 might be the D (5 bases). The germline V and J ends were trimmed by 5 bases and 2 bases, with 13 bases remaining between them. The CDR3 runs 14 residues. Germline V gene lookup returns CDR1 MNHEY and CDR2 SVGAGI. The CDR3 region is CASSIDSITYEQYF. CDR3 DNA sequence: TGTGCCAGCAGTATAGACAGCATAACCTACGAGCAGTACTTC.

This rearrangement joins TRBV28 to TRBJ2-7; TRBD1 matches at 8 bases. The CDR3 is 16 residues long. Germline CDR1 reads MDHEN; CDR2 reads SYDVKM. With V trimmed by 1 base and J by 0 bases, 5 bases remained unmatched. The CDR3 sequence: CASSLYSGTGSYEQYF. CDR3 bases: TGTGCCAGCAGTTTATATTCCGGGACAGGCTCCTACGAGCAGTACTTC.

CDR3 sequence: CASSPSGLAGGLETQYF. CDR3 in DNA: TGTGCCAGCTCACCTTCCGGGCTAGCGGGCGGCCTGGAGACCCAGTACTTC. The chain recombines TRBV18 with TRBJ2-5; TRBD2 agrees at 8 bases. Trimming cost V 3 bases and J 5 bases; bases outside gene matches: 14. The CDR3 has 17 amino acids. CDR1 and CDR2 from the germline V gene are KGHSH and LQKENI.

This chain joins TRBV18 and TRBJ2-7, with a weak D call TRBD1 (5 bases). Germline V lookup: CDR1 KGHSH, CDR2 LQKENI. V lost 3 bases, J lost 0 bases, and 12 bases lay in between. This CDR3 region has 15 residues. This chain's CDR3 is CASSPSLDSSYEQYF. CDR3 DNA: TGTGCCAGCTCACCTAGTTTAGACAGCTCCTACGAGCAGTACTTC.

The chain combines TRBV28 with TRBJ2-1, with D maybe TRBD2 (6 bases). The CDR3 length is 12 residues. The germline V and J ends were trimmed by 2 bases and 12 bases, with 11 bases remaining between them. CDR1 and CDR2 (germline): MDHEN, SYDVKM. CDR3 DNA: TGTGCCAGCAGTTTAAGTTCCGGGGGGCAGTTCTTC. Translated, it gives CASSLSSGGQFF.

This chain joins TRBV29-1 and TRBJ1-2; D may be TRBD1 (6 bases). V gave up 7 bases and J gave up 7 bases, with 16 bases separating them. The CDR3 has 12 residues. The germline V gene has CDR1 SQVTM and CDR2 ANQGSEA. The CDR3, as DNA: TGCAGCGCTGATACCAGGGGCTCTGGCTACACCTTC. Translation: CSADTRGSGYTF. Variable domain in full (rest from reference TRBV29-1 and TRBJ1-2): SAVISQKPSRDICQRGTSLTIQCQVDSQVTMMFWYRQQPGQSLTLIATANQGSEATYESGFVIDKFPISRPNLTFSTLTVSNMSPEDSSIYLCSADTRGSGYTFGSGTRLTVV.

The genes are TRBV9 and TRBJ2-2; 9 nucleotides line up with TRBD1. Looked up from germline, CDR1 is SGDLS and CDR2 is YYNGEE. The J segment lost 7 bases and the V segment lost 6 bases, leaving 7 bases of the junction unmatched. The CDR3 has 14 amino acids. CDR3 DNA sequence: TGTGCCAGCAAAACAGGGGGCGCGGGCGGGGAGCTGTTTTTT. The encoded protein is CASKTGGAGGELFF.

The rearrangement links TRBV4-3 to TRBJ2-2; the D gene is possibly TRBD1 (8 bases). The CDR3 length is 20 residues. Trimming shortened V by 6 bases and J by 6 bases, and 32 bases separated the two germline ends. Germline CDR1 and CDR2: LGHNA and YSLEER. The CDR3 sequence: CASRGGTGRLGGGPSGELFF. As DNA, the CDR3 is TGCGCCAGCAGGGGCGGGACAGGCCGCCTAGGGGGGGGGCCCTCCGGGGAGCTGTTTTTT.

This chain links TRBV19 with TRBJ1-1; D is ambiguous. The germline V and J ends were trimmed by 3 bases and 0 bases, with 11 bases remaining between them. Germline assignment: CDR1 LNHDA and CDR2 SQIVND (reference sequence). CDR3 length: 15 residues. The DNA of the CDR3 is TGTGCCAGTAGTATTGGCAGTTTCATGAACACTGAAGCTTTCTTT. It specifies CASSIGSFMNTEAFF.

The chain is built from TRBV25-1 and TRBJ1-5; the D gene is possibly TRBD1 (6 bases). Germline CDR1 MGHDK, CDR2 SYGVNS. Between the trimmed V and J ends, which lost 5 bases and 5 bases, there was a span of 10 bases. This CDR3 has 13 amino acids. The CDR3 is CASSLGGDQPQHF. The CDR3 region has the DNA TGTGCCAGCAGTCTAGGGGGGGATCAGCCCCAGCATTTT. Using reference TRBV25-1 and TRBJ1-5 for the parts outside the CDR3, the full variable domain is EADIYQTPRYLVIGTGKKITLECSQTMGHDKMYWYQQDPGMELHLIHYSYGVNSTEKGDLSSESTVSRIRTEHFPLTLESARPSHTSQYLCASSLGGDQPQHFGDGTRLSIL.

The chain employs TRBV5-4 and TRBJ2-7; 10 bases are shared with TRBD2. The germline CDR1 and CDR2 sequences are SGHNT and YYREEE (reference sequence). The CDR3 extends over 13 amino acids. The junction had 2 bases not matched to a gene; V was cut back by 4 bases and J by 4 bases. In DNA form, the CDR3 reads TGTGCCAGCAGCAATAGCGGGGGGTACGAGCAGTACTTC. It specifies CASSNSGGYEQYF.

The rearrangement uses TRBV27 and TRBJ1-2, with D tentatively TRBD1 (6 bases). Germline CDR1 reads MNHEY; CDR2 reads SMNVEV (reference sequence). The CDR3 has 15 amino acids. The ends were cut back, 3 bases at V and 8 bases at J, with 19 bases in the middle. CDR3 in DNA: TGTGCCAGCAGTTTGGCCGGGGGCGGGGGTCAAGGCTACACCTTC. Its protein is CASSLAGGGGQGYTF.

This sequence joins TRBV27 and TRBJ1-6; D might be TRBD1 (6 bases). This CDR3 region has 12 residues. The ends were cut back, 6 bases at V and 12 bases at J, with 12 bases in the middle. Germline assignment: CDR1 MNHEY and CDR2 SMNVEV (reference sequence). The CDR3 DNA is TGTGCCAGCAGGCCTACAGGGTTACCCCTCCACTTT. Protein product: CASRPTGLPLHF.

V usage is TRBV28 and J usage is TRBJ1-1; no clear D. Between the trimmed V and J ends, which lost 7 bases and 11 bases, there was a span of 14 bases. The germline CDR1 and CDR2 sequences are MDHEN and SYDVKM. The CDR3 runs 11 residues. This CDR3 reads CASKSGQKAFF. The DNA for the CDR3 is TGTGCCAGCAAATCTGGGCAGAAGGCTTTCTTT.

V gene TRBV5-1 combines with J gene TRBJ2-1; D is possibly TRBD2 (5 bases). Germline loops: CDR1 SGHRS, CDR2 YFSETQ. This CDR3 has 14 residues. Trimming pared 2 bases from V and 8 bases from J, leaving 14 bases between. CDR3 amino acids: CASSFREGRYEQFF. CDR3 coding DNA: TGCGCCAGCAGCTTTCGTGAGGGTAGGTATGAGCAGTTCTTC. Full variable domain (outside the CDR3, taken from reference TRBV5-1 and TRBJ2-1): KAGVTQTPRYLIKTRGQQVTLSCSPISGHRSVSWYQQTPGQGLQFLFEYFSETQRNKGNFPGRFSGRQFSNSRSEMNVSTLELGDSALYLCASSFREGRYEQFFGPGTRLTVL.

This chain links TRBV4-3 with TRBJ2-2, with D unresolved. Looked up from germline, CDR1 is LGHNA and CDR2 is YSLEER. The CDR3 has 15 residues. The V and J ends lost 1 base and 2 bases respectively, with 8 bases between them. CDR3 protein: CASSQVRFNTGELFF. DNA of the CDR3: TGCGCCAGCAGCCAAGTTAGATTTAACACCGGGGAGCTGTTTTTT.

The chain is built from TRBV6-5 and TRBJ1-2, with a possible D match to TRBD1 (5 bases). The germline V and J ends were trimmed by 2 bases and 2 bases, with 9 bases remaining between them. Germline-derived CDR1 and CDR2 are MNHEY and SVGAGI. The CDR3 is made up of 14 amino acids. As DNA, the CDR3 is TGTGCCAGCAGTTACGGGGCGGGGAACTATGGCTACACCTTC. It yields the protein CASSYGAGNYGYTF.